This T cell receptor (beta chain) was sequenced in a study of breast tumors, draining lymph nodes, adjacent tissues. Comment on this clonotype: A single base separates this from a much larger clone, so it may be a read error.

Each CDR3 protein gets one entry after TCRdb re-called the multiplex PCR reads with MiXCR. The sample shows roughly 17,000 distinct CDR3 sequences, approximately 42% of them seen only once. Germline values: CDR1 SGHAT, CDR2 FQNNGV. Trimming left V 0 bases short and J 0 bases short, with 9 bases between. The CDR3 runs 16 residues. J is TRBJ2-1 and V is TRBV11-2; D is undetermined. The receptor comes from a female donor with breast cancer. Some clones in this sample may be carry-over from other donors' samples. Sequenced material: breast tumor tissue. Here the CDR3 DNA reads TGTGCCAGCAGCTTAGATTGGGCGGCCTCCTACAATGAGCAGTTCTTC. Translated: CASSLDWAASYNEQFF.